These T cell receptor beta chains were read from a single sample in a study of cytomegalovirus exposure and HLA in healthy donors. Using immunoSEQ multiplex PCR, the repertoire was profiled, and TCRdb retains in-frame clones only, with some absent. Of about 150,000 clones in the sample, roughly 74% were seen once. The source material was PBMCs. The receptors here all came from a man in his late teens or twenties in good health and CMV-seronegative. CDR3s include the opening cysteine and the closing phenylalanine or tryptophan. A D gene is named only where the DNA matches it firmly. A row's size may be missing; if present it is once, few, many or a size class.

size	V	J	D	CDR3	DNA
.	TRBV6-5	TRBJ2-7	TRBD1	CASSVGQPYEQYF	TGTGCCAGCAGTGTGGGACAGCCCTACGAGCAGTACTTC
.	TRBV6-5	TRBJ1-1	TRBD1	CASSYGQGARAFF	TGTGCCAGCAGTTATGGGCAGGGGGCGAGGGCTTTCTTT
.	TRBV27	TRBJ1-1	TRBD1	CASIQGALATEAFF	TGTGCCAGCATTCAGGGGGCGCTTGCCACTGAAGCTTTCTTT
.	TRBV4-2	TRBJ2-3	.	CASSQVGGGAGKTDTQYF	TGTGCCAGCAGCCAAGTAGGGGGCGGCGCGGGGAAGACAGATACGCAGTATTTT
.	TRBV28	TRBJ1-4	TRBD1	CASSPQGDLRNEKLFF	TGTGCCAGCAGTCCTCAGGGGGACTTGAGAAATGAAAAACTGTTTTTT
.	TRBV7-9	TRBJ2-5	TRBD1	CASSLNRFGQGVEETQYF	TGTGCCAGCAGCTTAAATCGATTCGGGCAGGGGGTAGAAGAGACCCAGTACTTC
once	TRBV27	TRBJ2-2	TRBD2	CASSLRGANTGELFF	TGTGCCAGCAGTTTACGGGGGGCGAACACCGGGGAGCTGTTTTTT
.	TRBV6-1	TRBJ1-1	.	CASLRELNTEAFF	TGTGCCAGTTTGAGGGAGTTAAACACTGAAGCTTTCTTT
once	TRBV30	TRBJ2-5	TRBD2	CAWTVTSGTHQETQYF	TGTGCCTGGACGGTGACTAGCGGGACACACCAAGAGACCCAGTACTTC
.	TRBV5-1	TRBJ2-5	TRBD1	CASSLGTGSGETQYF	TGCGCCAGCAGCTTGGGGACAGGGTCGGGAGAGACCCAGTACTTC
few	TRBV28	TRBJ1-2	TRBD1	CASSFPLPFGQGASYGYTF	TGTGCCAGCAGTTTTCCCCTCCCTTTTGGACAGGGGGCTTCCTATGGCTACACCTTC
.	TRBV9	TRBJ1-2	TRBD1	CASSVSGGWGYTF	TGTGCCAGCAGCGTCTCAGGGGGCTGGGGCTACACCTTC
.	TRBV25-1	TRBJ1-2	TRBD1	CASRSPPLRDRGNYGYTF	TGTGCCAGCAGAAGCCCCCCATTAAGGGACAGGGGAAACTATGGCTACACCTTC
.	TRBV5-6	TRBJ2-1	.	CASIRGASYNEQFF	TGTGCCAGCATTCGGGGGGCCTCGTACAATGAGCAGTTCTTC
.	TRBV6-4	TRBJ1-6	.	CASSGDNNSPLHF	TGTGCCAGCAGTGGGGACAATAATTCACCCCTCCACTTT
.	TRBV6-5	TRBJ2-3	TRBD2	CASSFTSGGTDTQYF	TGTGCCAGCAGTTTCACTAGCGGGGGGACAGATACGCAGTATTTT
once	TRBV30	TRBJ1-3	.	CAWSGASGNTIYF	TGTGCCTGGTCAGGGGCCTCTGGAAACACCATATATTTT
.	TRBV27	TRBJ1-6	TRBD1	CASSAGTGGNSPLHF	TGTGCCAGCAGTGCAGGGACAGGGGGAAATTCACCCCTCCACTTT
once	TRBV18	TRBJ1-4	.	CASSPLKDEKLFF	TGTGCCAGCTCACCCCTAAAAGATGAAAAACTGTTTTTT
.	TRBV5-1	TRBJ2-1	TRBD2	CASSTGLAVDEQFF	TGCGCCAGCAGCACTGGACTAGCGGTGGATGAGCAGTTCTTC
.	TRBV11-3	TRBJ2-1	TRBD2	CASSGAGGGEQFF	TGTGCCAGCAGCGGGGCGGGCGGGGGGGAGCAGTTCTTC
.	TRBV19	TRBJ1-5	.	CASRILKGVDQPQHF	TGTGCCAGTAGGATTTTGAAGGGAGTGGATCAGCCCCAGCATTTT
.	TRBV6-4	TRBJ2-6	.	CASSASSGANGLTF	TGTGCCAGCAGTGCGAGCTCTGGGGCCAACGGCCTGACTTTC
.	TRBV4-3	TRBJ1-6	.	CASSQVARGGSLNSPLHF	TGCGCCAGCAGCCAAGTGGCCCGGGGGGGCAGCCTTAATTCACCCCTCCACTTT
.	TRBV6-6	TRBJ2-1	TRBD2	CASSYLSGGPIIEQFF	TGTGCCAGCAGTTACCTCTCGGGGGGGCCGATTATTGAGCAGTTCTTC
.	TRBV5-6	TRBJ1-2	TRBD1	CASSLEGAAGYTF	TGTGCCAGCAGCTTGGAGGGGGCGGCCGGCTACACCTTC
.	TRBV4-2	TRBJ2-7	.	CASSQDGLRGEQYF	TGTGCCAGCAGCCAAGATGGGCTTCGGGGCGAGCAGTACTTC
.	TRBV9	TRBJ1-2	.	CASSFRTDEYTF	TGTGCCAGCAGCTTCCGGACAGACGAGTACACCTTC
few	TRBV6-1	TRBJ1-2	.	CASSASKNGYTF	TGTGCCAGCAGTGCCAGTAAAAACGGCTACACCTTC
.	TRBV30	TRBJ1-2	.	CAWSEAGSSFHGYTF	TGTGCCTGGAGTGAAGCAGGGTCATCATTCCATGGCTACACCTTC
once	TRBV9	TRBJ2-1	TRBD2	CASSVGSGGHNEQFF	TGTGCCAGCAGCGTAGGGAGCGGGGGGCACAATGAGCAGTTCTTC
few	TRBV4-3	TRBJ2-5	TRBD2	CASSQERGGQETQYF	TGCGCCAGCAGCCAAGAGCGGGGGGGCCAAGAGACCCAGTACTTC
.	TRBV5-8	TRBJ1-3	.	CASSLAGTGGTGGNTIYF	TGTGCCAGCAGCTTGGCTGGCACCGGGGGGACGGGTGGAAACACCATATATTTT
.	TRBV2	TRBJ1-1	TRBD1	CASSGGRGDRVNTEAFF	TGTGCCAGCAGTGGGGGGAGAGGGGACAGGGTCAACACTGAAGCTTTCTTT
few	TRBV7-2	TRBJ2-1	.	CASSLTGSSYNEQFF	TGTGCCAGCAGCCTAACGGGTAGCTCCTACAATGAGCAGTTCTTC
.	TRBV5-1	TRBJ1-4	.	CASTLSGGVSEKLFF	TGCGCCAGCACCCTCTCGGGCGGGGTGAGTGAAAAACTGTTTTTT
.	TRBV6-5	TRBJ2-1	TRBD2	CASSYRVAGGREQFF	TGTGCCAGCAGTTACCGGGTAGCGGGGGGGCGGGAGCAGTTCTTC
few	TRBV11-2	TRBJ1-1	TRBD1	CASSGQGPMNTEAFF	TGTGCCAGCAGCGGACAGGGTCCCATGAACACTGAAGCTTTCTTT
.	TRBV2	TRBJ1-5	TRBD1	CASSEEGAINQPQHF	TGTGCCAGCAGTGAGGAGGGGGCGATAAATCAGCCCCAGCATTTT
few	TRBV5-1	TRBJ2-1	TRBD2	CASSLVAGGNNEQFF	TGCGCCAGCAGCTTGGTAGCGGGGGGGAACAATGAGCAGTTCTTC
once	TRBV11-2	TRBJ2-5	TRBD1	CASSLGAGGTKTQYF	TGTGCCAGCAGCTTAGGGGCAGGGGGCACGAAGACCCAGTACTTC
.	TRBV5-6	TRBJ1-4	TRBD1	CASSLADRVLRKLFF	TGTGCCAGCAGCTTGGCCGACAGGGTTCTAAGGAAACTGTTTTTT
.	TRBV19	TRBJ1-1	TRBD1	CASSAEDRGGTEAFF	TGTGCCAGTAGTGCGGAGGACAGGGGAGGGACTGAAGCTTTCTTT
.	TRBV27	TRBJ2-2	TRBD1	CASSSGQGNTGELFF	TGTGCCAGCAGTTCAGGACAGGGAAACACCGGGGAGCTGTTTTTT
once	TRBV6-5	TRBJ2-7	TRBD1	CASTDRGEQYF	TGTGCCAGCACGGACAGGGGCGAGCAGTACTTC
.	TRBV6-6	TRBJ1-5	TRBD1	CASSRLIRQGNQPQHF	TGTGCCAGCAGCCGTCTAATTCGACAGGGTAATCAGCCCCAGCATTTT